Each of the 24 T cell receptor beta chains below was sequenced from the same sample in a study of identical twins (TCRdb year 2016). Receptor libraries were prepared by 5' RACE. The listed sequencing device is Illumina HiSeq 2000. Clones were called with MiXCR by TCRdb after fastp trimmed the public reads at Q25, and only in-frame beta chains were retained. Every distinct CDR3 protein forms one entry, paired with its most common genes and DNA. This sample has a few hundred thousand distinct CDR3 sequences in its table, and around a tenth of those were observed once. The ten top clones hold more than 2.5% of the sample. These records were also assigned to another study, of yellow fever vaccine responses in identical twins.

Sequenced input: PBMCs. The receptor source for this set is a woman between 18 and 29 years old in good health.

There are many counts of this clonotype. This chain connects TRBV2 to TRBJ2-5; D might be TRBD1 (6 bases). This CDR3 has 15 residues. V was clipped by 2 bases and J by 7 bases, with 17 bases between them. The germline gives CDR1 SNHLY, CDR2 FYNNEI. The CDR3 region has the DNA TGTGCCAGCAGTGAAATCAGGGGACCGACCGGGACCCAGTACTTC. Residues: CASSEIRGPTGTQYF.

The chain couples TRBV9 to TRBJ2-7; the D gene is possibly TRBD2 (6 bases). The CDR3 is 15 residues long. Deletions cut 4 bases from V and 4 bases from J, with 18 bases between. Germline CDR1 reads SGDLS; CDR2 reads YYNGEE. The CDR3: CASSPWPLGGYEQYF. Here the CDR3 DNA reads TGTGCCAGCAGCCCTTGGCCCCTCGGAGGGTACGAGCAGTACTTC.

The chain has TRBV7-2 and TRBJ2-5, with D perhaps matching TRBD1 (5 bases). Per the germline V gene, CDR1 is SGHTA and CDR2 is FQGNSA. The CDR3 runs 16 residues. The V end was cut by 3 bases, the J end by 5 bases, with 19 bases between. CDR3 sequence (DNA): TGTGCCAGCAGCTTTTTTATCGGCGACCCAGGGGAGACCCAGTACTTC. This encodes CASSFFIGDPGETQYF.

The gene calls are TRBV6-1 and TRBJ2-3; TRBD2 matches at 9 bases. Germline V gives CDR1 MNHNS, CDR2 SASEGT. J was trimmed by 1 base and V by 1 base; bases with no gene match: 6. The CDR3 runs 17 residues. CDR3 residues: CASSEVPAGGGTDTQYF. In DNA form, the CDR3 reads TGTGCCAGCAGTGAAGTTCCCGCGGGAGGGGGCACAGATACGCAGTATTTT.

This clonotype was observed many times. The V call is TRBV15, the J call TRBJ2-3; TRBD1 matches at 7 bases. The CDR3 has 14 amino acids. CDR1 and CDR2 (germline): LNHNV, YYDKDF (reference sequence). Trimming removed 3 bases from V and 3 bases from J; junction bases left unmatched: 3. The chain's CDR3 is CATSRGQSTDTQYF. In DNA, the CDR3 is TGTGCCACCAGCAGGGGACAGTCTACAGATACGCAGTATTTT.

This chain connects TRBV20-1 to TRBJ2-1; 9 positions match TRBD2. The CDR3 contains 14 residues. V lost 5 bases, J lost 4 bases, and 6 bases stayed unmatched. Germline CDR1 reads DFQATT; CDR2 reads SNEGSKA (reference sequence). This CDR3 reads CSALLAGGYNEQFF. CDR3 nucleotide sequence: TGCAGTGCTCTACTAGCGGGCGGATACAATGAGCAGTTCTTC.

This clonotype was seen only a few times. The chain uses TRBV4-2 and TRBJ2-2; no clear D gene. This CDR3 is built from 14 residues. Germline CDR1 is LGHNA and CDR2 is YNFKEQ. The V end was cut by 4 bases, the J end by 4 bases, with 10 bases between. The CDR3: CASSRSPGTGELFF. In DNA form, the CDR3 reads TGTGCCAGCAGCCGCTCCCCGGGCACCGGGGAGCTGTTTTTT.

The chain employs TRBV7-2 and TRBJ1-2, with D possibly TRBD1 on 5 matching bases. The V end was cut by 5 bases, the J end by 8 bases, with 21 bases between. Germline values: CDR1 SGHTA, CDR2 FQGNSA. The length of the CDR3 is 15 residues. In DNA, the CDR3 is TGTGCCAGCAGCGGACGCGAGAGGGGAGCCGGGGGCTACACCTTC. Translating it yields CASSGRERGAGGYTF.

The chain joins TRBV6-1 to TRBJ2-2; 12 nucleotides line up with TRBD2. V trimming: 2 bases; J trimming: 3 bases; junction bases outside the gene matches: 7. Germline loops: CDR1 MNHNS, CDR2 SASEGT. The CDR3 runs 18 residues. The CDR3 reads CASSEMASGRGDTGELFF. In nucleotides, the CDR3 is TGTGCCAGCAGTGAAATGGCTAGCGGGAGGGGAGACACCGGGGAGCTGTTTTTT.

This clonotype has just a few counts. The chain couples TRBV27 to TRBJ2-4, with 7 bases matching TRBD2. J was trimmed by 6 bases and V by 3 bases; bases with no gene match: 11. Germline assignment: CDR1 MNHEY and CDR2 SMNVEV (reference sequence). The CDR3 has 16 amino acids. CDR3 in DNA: TGTGCCAGCAGTTTGGGCCCCAAGCGGGGTGGAAACATTCAGTACTTC. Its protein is CASSLGPKRGGNIQYF.

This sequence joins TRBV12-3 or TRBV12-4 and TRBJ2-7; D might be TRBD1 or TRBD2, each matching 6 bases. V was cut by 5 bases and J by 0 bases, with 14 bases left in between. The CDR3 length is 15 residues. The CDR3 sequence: CASSVGGPRSYEQYF. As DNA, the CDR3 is TGTGCCAGCAGTGTAGGGGGGCCCCGCTCCTACGAGCAGTACTTC.

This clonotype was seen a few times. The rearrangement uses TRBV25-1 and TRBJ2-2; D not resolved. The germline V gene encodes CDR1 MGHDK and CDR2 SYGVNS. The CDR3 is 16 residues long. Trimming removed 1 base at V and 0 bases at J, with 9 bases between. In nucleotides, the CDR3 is TGTGCCAGCAGTGAATTTGAGAGGCCGAACACCGGGGAGCTGTTTTTT. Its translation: CASSEFERPNTGELFF.

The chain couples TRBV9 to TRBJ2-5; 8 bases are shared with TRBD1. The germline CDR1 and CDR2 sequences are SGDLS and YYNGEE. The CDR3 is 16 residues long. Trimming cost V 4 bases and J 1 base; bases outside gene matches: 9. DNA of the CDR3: TGTGCCAGCAGCCCCCGGACAGGGTTTGCCCAAGAGACCCAGTACTTC. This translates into CASSPRTGFAQETQYF.

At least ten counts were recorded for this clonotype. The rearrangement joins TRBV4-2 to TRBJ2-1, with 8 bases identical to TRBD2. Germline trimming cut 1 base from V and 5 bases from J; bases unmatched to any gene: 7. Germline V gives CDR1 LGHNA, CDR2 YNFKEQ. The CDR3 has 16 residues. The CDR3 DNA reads TGTGCCAGCAGCCAAGCCCCAGCGGGGGAACACAATGAGCAGTTCTTC. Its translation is CASSQAPAGEHNEQFF.

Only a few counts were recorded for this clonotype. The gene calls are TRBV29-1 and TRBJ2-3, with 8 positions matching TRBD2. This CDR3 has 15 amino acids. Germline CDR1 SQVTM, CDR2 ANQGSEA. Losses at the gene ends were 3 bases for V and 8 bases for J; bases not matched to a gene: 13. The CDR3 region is CSVDRVSGDSGTQYF. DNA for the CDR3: TGCAGCGTTGATAGGGTTAGCGGGGACTCCGGTACGCAGTATTTT.

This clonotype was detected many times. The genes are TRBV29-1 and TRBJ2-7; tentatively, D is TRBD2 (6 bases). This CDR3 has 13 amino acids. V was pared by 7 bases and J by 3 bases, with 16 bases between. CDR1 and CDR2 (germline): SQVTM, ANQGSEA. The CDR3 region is CSAGVGGLYEQYF. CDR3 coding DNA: TGCAGCGCCGGGGTGGGAGGCCTCTACGAGCAGTACTTC.

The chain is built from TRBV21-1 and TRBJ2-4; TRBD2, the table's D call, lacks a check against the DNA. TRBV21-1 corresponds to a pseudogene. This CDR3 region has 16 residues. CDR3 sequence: CASSRLAGSGKNIQYF. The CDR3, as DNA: TGTGCCAGCAGCCGACTAGCGGGATCGGGCAAAAACATTCAGTACTTC.

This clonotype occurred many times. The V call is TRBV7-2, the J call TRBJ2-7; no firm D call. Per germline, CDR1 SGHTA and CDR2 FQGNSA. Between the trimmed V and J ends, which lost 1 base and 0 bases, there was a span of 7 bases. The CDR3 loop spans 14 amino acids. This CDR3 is CASSLGKGSYEQYF. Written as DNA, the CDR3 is TGTGCCAGCAGCTTAGGGAAGGGCTCCTACGAGCAGTACTTC. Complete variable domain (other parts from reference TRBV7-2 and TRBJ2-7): GAGVSQSPSNKVTEKGKDVELRCDPISGHTALYWYRQSLGQGLEFLIYFQGNSAPDKSGLPSDRFSAERTGGSVSTLTIQRTQQEDSAVYLCASSLGKGSYEQYFGPGTRLTVT.

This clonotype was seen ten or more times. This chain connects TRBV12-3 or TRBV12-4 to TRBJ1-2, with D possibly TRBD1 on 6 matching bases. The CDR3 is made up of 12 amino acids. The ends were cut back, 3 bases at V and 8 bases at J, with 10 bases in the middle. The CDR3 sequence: CASSFDRPGYTF. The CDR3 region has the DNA TGTGCCAGCAGTTTCGACAGGCCAGGCTACACCTTC.

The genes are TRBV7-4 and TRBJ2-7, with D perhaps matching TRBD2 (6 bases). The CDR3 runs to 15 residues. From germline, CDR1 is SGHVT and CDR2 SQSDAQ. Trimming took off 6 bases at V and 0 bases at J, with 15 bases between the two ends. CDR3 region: CASRERAVGSYEQYF. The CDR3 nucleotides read TGTGCCAGCAGAGAGCGGGCAGTCGGCTCCTACGAGCAGTACTTC.

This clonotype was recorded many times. In nucleotides, the CDR3 is TGTGCCAGCAGTGATCTGGGACAGCTCTTCTACGAGCAGTACTTC. This encodes CASSDLGQLFYEQYF. This chain joins TRBV6-1 and TRBJ2-7; TRBD1 aligns across 7 bases. CDR1 is MNHNS and CDR2 is SASEGT in the germline V gene. The V gene end was trimmed by 3 bases and the J gene end by 3 bases; junction bases not matched to a gene: 8. The length of the CDR3 is 15 residues.

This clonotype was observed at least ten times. CDR3 in amino acids: CASSLDGNTDTQYF. In nucleotides, the CDR3 is TGCGCCAGCAGCTTGGACGGAAACACAGATACGCAGTATTTT. The chain couples TRBV5-1 to TRBJ2-3; D not certain. Trimming stripped 0 bases from V and 2 bases from J, with 7 bases between. CDR3 length: 14 amino acids. Germline CDR1 is SGHRS and CDR2 is YFSETQ.

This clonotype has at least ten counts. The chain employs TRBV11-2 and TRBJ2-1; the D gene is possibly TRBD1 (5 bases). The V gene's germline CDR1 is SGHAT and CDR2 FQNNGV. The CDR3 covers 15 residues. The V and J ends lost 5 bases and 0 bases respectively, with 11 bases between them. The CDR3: CASSLRQSSYNEQFF. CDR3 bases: TGTGCCAGCAGCCTTAGACAGAGCTCCTACAATGAGCAGTTCTTC.

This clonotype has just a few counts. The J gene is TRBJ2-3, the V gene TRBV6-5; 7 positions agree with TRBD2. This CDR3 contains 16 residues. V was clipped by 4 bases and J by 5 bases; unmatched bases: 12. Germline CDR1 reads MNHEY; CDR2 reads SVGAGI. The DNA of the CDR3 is TGTGCCAGCAGTTCCCTGCGGGAGCATCGGGGAGATACGCAGTATTTT. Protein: CASSSLREHRGDTQYF.